This record covers a single TCR beta chain. These data belong to a study of radiation and T cells in renal cell carcinoma. About the study: Nephrectomy followed 15 Gy stereotactic body radiation by 4 weeks.

Time point here: blood 2 weeks post-SBRT. Treatment: 15 Gy SBRT to primary tumor, nephrectomy 4 weeks later. Deletions cut 1 base from V and 1 base from J, with 7 bases between. The CDR3 has 13 amino acids. Germline CDR1 reads GTSNPN; CDR2 reads SVGIG (reference sequence). Data came from immunoSEQ multiplex PCR; TCRdb stores just in-frame clones and leaves some out. The sample consists of tens of thousands of clones, about 80% of them appearing once. Sequencing used blood, obtained from a patient whose treatment included radiotherapy and nephrectomy. The chain is built from TRBV30 and TRBJ1-2; D uncertain. This sequence was found in a woman aged 65 to 85 with renal cell carcinoma. Written as DNA, the CDR3 is TGTGCCTGGAGTGACGGTATTAACTATGGCTACACCTTC. Protein: CAWSDGINYGYTF.